This is a list of T cell receptor beta chains from one sample in a study of blood T cell repertoires in COVID-19. Clones were read by immunoSEQ multiplex PCR, and TCRdb kept only the in-frame ones, dropping some. The sample yields some 130,000 clones, more than 75% seen once. The sample consisted of peripheral blood. These receptors were obtained from a man aged 45-60 years with active COVID-19. CDR3s include the opening cysteine and the closing phenylalanine or tryptophan. A D gene is named only where the DNA matches it firmly. Size values are once, few and many counts, or a class for expanded clones, and some rows have none.

length: 15
V: TRBV18
J: TRBJ2-3
D: -
size: -
CDR3: CASSAWTVSTDTQYF
DNA: TGTGCCAGCTCAGCATGGACAGTGAGCACAGATACGCAGTATTTT

length: 15
V: TRBV11-2
J: TRBJ2-2
D: -
size: -
CDR3: CASSQGIELPGELFF
DNA: TGTGCCAGCAGCCAGGGGATAGAGCTACCCGGGGAGCTGTTTTTT

length: 13
V: TRBV2
J: TRBJ2-5
D: -
size: -
CDR3: CASSQGYQETQYF
DNA: TGTGCCAGCAGTCAGGGGTACCAAGAGACCCAGTACTTC

length: 16
V: TRBV3-1/TRBV3-2
J: TRBJ2-1
D: TRBD2
size: -
CDR3: CASSQERGSSYNEQFF
DNA: TGTGCCAGCAGCCAAGAGCGGGGGAGCTCCTACAATGAGCAGTTCTTC

length: 14
V: TRBV27
J: TRBJ2-1
D: TRBD1
size: -
CDR3: CASARDRDYNEQFF
DNA: TGTGCCAGCGCCCGGGACAGGGACTACAATGAGCAGTTCTTC

length: 13
V: TRBV4-1
J: TRBJ1-2
D: TRBD1
size: -
CDR3: CASSQVTGGGYTF
DNA: TGCGCCAGCAGCCAAGTTACAGGGGGTGGCTACACCTTC

length: 12
V: TRBV5-6
J: TRBJ1-2
D: -
size: -
CDR3: CASSLLGYGYTF
DNA: TGTGCCAGCAGCTTGCTCGGGTATGGCTACACCTTC

length: 15
V: TRBV29-1
J: TRBJ2-1
D: TRBD2
size: many
CDR3: CSVERLAGGDNEQFF
DNA: TGCAGCGTTGAGAGGCTAGCGGGAGGGGATAATGAGCAGTTCTTC

length: 16
V: TRBV19
J: TRBJ2-3
D: TRBD1
size: -
CDR3: CASSIQGGSGTDTQYF
DNA: TGTGCCAGTAGTATCCAAGGGGGCTCGGGCACAGATACGCAGTATTTT

length: 15
V: TRBV7-8
J: TRBJ2-5
D: -
size: -
CDR3: CASSLVRLAGETQYF
DNA: TGTGCCAGCAGCTTAGTGCGGCTCGCGGGAGAGACCCAGTACTTC

length: 16
V: TRBV29-1
J: TRBJ2-1
D: TRBD2
size: few
CDR3: CSVEGLAGAAYNEQFF
DNA: TGCAGCGTTGAAGGTCTCGCGGGAGCAGCCTACAATGAGCAGTTCTTC

length: 14
V: TRBV30
J: TRBJ1-1
D: -
size: -
CDR3: CAWSVRLMNTEAFF
DNA: TGTGCCTGGAGTGTAAGACTAATGAACACTGAAGCTTTCTTT

length: 14
V: TRBV11-3
J: TRBJ1-1
D: -
size: -
CDR3: CASSTGRGGTEAFF
DNA: TGTGCCAGCAGCACCGGAAGGGGAGGCACTGAAGCTTTCTTT

length: 17
V: TRBV7-9
J: TRBJ2-5
D: TRBD1
size: -
CDR3: CASSQGTGSVGQETQYF
DNA: TGTGCCAGCAGCCAAGGGACAGGGTCGGTTGGCCAAGAGACCCAGTACTTC

length: 14
V: TRBV5-1
J: TRBJ2-2
D: TRBD2
size: few
CDR3: CASRERLAGGELFF
DNA: TGCGCCAGCAGGGAGAGGCTAGCGGGCGGGGAGCTGTTTTTT

length: 13
V: TRBV29-1
J: TRBJ2-3
D: -
size: once
CDR3: CSVVTSPGDTQYF
DNA: TGCAGCGTTGTTACGAGTCCAGGGGATACGCAGTATTTT

length: 15
V: TRBV6-5
J: TRBJ2-2
D: TRBD2
size: -
CDR3: CASGNLAGSGRELFF
DNA: TGTGCCAGCGGAAACCTAGCGGGGAGTGGACGGGAGCTGTTTTTT

length: 12
V: TRBV10-2
J: TRBJ2-1
D: -
size: -
CDR3: CASSPDSNEQFF
DNA: TGCGCCAGCAGCCCCGACAGCAATGAGCAGTTCTTC

length: 15
V: TRBV3-1/TRBV3-2
J: TRBJ2-1
D: TRBD2
size: -
CDR3: CASSFSGGEYNEQFF
DNA: TGTGCCAGCAGTTTCAGCGGGGGGGAATACAATGAGCAGTTCTTC

length: 17
V: TRBV5-1
J: TRBJ2-1
D: TRBD2
size: -
CDR3: CASSSTGGTRSYNEQFF
DNA: TGCGCCAGCAGCTCCACCGGGGGGACCCGGTCCTACAATGAGCAGTTCTTC

length: 12
V: TRBV19
J: TRBJ1-1
D: -
size: -
CDR3: CASSYLNTEAFF
DNA: TGTGCCAGTAGTTATTTGAACACTGAAGCTTTCTTT

length: 18
V: TRBV18
J: TRBJ2-2
D: TRBD1
size: -
CDR3: CASSPLPSTGGYTGELFF
DNA: TGTGCCAGCTCACCACTTCCGTCGACAGGGGGGTACACCGGGGAGCTGTTTTTT

length: 19
V: TRBV15
J: TRBJ1-4
D: -
size: -
CDR3: CATSGAGGAIGATNEKLFF
DNA: TGTGCCACCAGCGGAGCGGGAGGGGCCATCGGGGCAACTAATGAAAAACTGTTTTTT

length: 16
V: TRBV7-8
J: TRBJ1-1
D: TRBD1
size: -
CDR3: CASSLDSSDRGTEAFF
DNA: TGTGCCAGCAGCTTAGATTCTTCGGACAGGGGCACTGAAGCTTTCTTT

length: 14
V: TRBV5-4
J: TRBJ1-6
D: -
size: -
CDR3: CASSTRFRESPLHF
DNA: TGTGCCAGCAGCACCCGGTTCAGGGAATCACCCCTCCACTTT

length: 13
V: TRBV27
J: TRBJ2-5
D: -
size: -
CDR3: CASKGRLGETQYF
DNA: TGTGCCAGCAAGGGGAGGCTAGGAGAGACCCAGTACTTC

length: 12
V: TRBV30
J: TRBJ2-3
D: -
size: -
CDR3: CAWSAYTDTQYF
DNA: TGTGCCTGGAGTGCGTACACAGATACGCAGTATTTT

length: 20
V: TRBV21-1
J: TRBJ2-4
D: -
size: -
CDR3: CASSKGGSGRAFQAKNIQYF
DNA: TGTGCCAGCAGCAAAGGGGGGAGCGGGAGGGCTTTTCAAGCCAAAAACATTCAGTACTTC

length: 12
V: TRBV2
J: TRBJ2-7
D: TRBD1
size: -
CDR3: CASSGDSYEQYF
DNA: TGTGCCAGCAGTGGGGACAGCTACGAGCAGTACTTC

length: 14
V: TRBV30
J: TRBJ2-1
D: -
size: -
CDR3: CAWEDYESYNEQFF
DNA: TGTGCCTGGGAGGACTACGAGTCCTACAATGAGCAGTTCTTC

length: 13
V: TRBV10-2
J: TRBJ1-5
D: -
size: few
CDR3: CASRDSLSQPQHF
DNA: TGCGCCAGCAGGGACAGTCTCAGTCAGCCCCAGCATTTT

length: 15
V: TRBV12-5
J: TRBJ1-5
D: -
size: -
CDR3: CASGLGSRDYQPQHF
DNA: TGTGCTAGTGGTTTGGGTTCGCGGGACTATCAGCCCCAGCATTTT

length: 16
V: TRBV9
J: TRBJ2-2
D: TRBD2
size: once
CDR3: CASSAQPSGITGELFF
DNA: TGTGCCAGCAGCGCCCAGCCTAGCGGGATAACCGGGGAGCTGTTTTTT

length: 14
V: TRBV7-3
J: TRBJ2-7
D: -
size: -
CDR3: CASSLEGGGYEQYF
DNA: TGTGCCAGCAGCCTCGAGGGAGGGGGCTACGAGCAGTACTTC

length: 15
V: TRBV23-1
J: TRBJ2-1
D: TRBD2
size: -
CDR3: CASSREREGYNEQFF
DNA: TGCGCCAGCAGTCGGGAGCGGGAGGGCTACAATGAGCAGTTCTTC

length: 17
V: TRBV3-1/TRBV3-2
J: TRBJ2-6
D: TRBD1
size: -
CDR3: CASSRPGTGAGANVLTF
DNA: TGTGCCAGCAGCCGGCCCGGGACAGGGGCTGGGGCCAACGTCCTGACTTTC

length: 13
V: TRBV21-1
J: TRBJ1-2
D: -
size: -
CDR3: CASSKDAGDGYTF
DNA: TGTGCCAGCAGCAAAGACGCAGGGGATGGCTACACCTTC

length: 15
V: TRBV6-5
J: TRBJ1-1
D: -
size: once
CDR3: CASSYEGQTNTEAFF
DNA: TGTGCCAGCAGTTATGAGGGCCAAACGAACACTGAAGCTTTCTTT

length: 13
V: TRBV30
J: TRBJ1-3
D: -
size: -
CDR3: CAWSQGPGNTIYF
DNA: TGTGCCTGGAGCCAGGGTCCTGGAAACACCATATATTTT

length: 15
V: TRBV10-2
J: TRBJ1-4
D: -
size: -
CDR3: CASSESVGVNEKLFF
DNA: TGCGCCAGCAGTGAGTCGGTAGGGGTTAATGAAAAACTGTTTTTT

length: 16
V: TRBV6-2/TRBV6-3
J: TRBJ1-5
D: TRBD1
size: few
CDR3: CASSSTGGSSNQPQHF
DNA: TGTGCCAGCAGCTCCACAGGGGGCTCGAGCAATCAGCCCCAGCATTTT

length: 12
V: TRBV7-2
J: TRBJ1-4
D: -
size: -
CDR3: CGGRGDGEKLFF
DNA: TGTGGCGGGAGAGGGGACGGGGAAAAACTGTTTTTT

length: 13
V: TRBV5-6
J: TRBJ2-7
D: -
size: -
CDR3: CASSLGRSYEQYF
DNA: TGTGCCAGCAGCCTTGGCCGCTCCTACGAGCAGTACTTC

length: 14
V: TRBV7-2
J: TRBJ1-1
D: TRBD1
size: -
CDR3: CASSSGQLNTEAFF
DNA: TGTGCCAGCAGCTCGGGACAGCTAAACACTGAAGCTTTCTTT

length: 15
V: TRBV6-5
J: TRBJ1-3
D: -
size: -
CDR3: CASTLDSGPGNTIYF
DNA: TGTGCCAGCACCCTCGACTCCGGCCCTGGAAACACCATATATTTT

length: 12
V: TRBV21-1
J: TRBJ1-2
D: -
size: -
CDR3: CASSPTGYGYTF
DNA: TGTGCCAGCAGCCCGACAGGATATGGCTACACCTTC

length: 16
V: TRBV15
J: TRBJ2-3
D: -
size: -
CDR3: CATSTRTPGSTDTQYF
DNA: TGTGCCACCAGCACTAGGACACCTGGTAGCACAGATACGCAGTATTTT

length: 13
V: TRBV9
J: TRBJ2-2
D: -
size: -
CDR3: CASSVTGGGELFF
DNA: TGTGCCAGCAGCGTTACAGGCGGCGGGGAGCTGTTTTTT

length: 14
V: TRBV11-2
J: TRBJ1-4
D: TRBD1
size: -
CDR3: CASSLGDRIEKLFF
DNA: TGTGCCAGCAGCTTAGGGGACAGGATTGAAAAACTGTTTTTT

length: 16
V: TRBV5-8
J: TRBJ2-1
D: -
size: -
CDR3: CASSSAGGTTYNEQFF
DNA: TGTGCCAGCAGCTCTGCCGGGGGGACAACCTACAATGAGCAGTTCTTC

length: 16
V: TRBV9
J: TRBJ2-5
D: TRBD2
size: -
CDR3: CASSVQTSGGKETQYF
DNA: TGTGCCAGCAGCGTTCAAACTAGCGGGGGGAAAGAGACCCAGTACTTC

length: 15
V: TRBV27
J: TRBJ1-6
D: -
size: -
CDR3: CASSLGGGFNSPLHF
DNA: TGTGCCAGCAGCTTAGGGGGGGGGTTTAATTCACCCCTCCACTTT

length: 12
V: TRBV12-3/TRBV12-4
J: TRBJ1-2
D: TRBD1
size: -
CDR3: CASSWGQNGYTF
DNA: TGTGCCAGCAGCTGGGGACAGAATGGCTACACCTTC

length: 16
V: TRBV30
J: TRBJ2-3
D: TRBD2
size: -
CDR3: CALGPPLAGGGDTQYF
DNA: TGTGCACTGGGGCCCCCCTTAGCGGGAGGAGGAGATACGCAGTATTTT

length: 16
V: TRBV19
J: TRBJ1-1
D: TRBD1
size: -
CDR3: CASSPGDRGLNTEAFF
DNA: TGTGCCAGTAGTCCTGGTGACAGGGGGCTCAACACTGAAGCTTTCTTT

length: 14
V: TRBV6-6
J: TRBJ1-4
D: TRBD1
size: -
CDR3: CASNTGTGREKLFF
DNA: TGTGCCAGCAATACCGGGACAGGGCGTGAAAAACTGTTTTTT

length: 15
V: TRBV11-2
J: TRBJ2-7
D: TRBD1
size: -
CDR3: CASTPEGGIIHEQYF
DNA: TGTGCCAGCACCCCAGAAGGGGGCATCATCCACGAGCAGTACTTC

length: 14
V: TRBV15
J: TRBJ1-4
D: -
size: once
CDR3: CATSRGEVREKLFF
DNA: TGTGCCACCAGCAGAGGGGAGGTCCGTGAAAAACTGTTTTTT

length: 13
V: TRBV12-3/TRBV12-4
J: TRBJ2-5
D: -
size: -
CDR3: CASSLSKSETQYF
DNA: TGTGCCAGCAGTTTATCGAAGAGCGAGACCCAGTACTTC